A selection of T cell receptor beta chains follows, all from one sample in a study of beta chain features in type 1 diabetes. Assay used: immunoSEQ multiplex PCR; TCRdb lists only in-frame clones, some missing. The profile shows 430,000 or so clones, approximately 10% of them singletons. Material for sequencing was naive CD4+ T cells from blood. The receptors shown here come from a woman under 30 in good health. Each CDR3 is given with its conserved first and last residue. The D gene is left open where the match is weak. Rows may omit the clone size; those that give it use once, few, many or a size class.

cdr3_nt: TGTGCCAGCAGCCAAGTCATTGGGAGGGTTGGGAATGAGCAGTTCTTC
cdr3_aa: CASSQVIGRVGNEQFF
j_call: TRBJ2-1
d_call: TRBD2
clone_size: -
v_call: TRBV14

cdr3_nt: TGTGCCAGCAAGGCGGGGCATCGCACAGATACGCAGTATTTT
cdr3_aa: CASKAGHRTDTQYF
j_call: TRBJ2-3
d_call: -
clone_size: few
v_call: TRBV2

cdr3_nt: TGCAGCGTTGCGGCAGGCGAAGCTTTCTTT
cdr3_aa: CSVAAGEAFF
j_call: TRBJ1-1
d_call: -
clone_size: many
v_call: TRBV29-1

cdr3_nt: TGCGCCAGCAGCTCGACCGGGACAGATATTGAGACCCAGTACTTC
cdr3_aa: CASSSTGTDIETQYF
j_call: TRBJ2-5
d_call: TRBD1
clone_size: few
v_call: TRBV5-1

cdr3_nt: TGTGCCAGCACGCTCCGGACTGAAGCTTTCTTT
cdr3_aa: CASTLRTEAFF
j_call: TRBJ1-1
d_call: -
clone_size: -
v_call: TRBV2

cdr3_nt: TGTGCCAGCAGCGGGGACAGGGCTGGAAACACCATATATTTT
cdr3_aa: CASSGDRAGNTIYF
j_call: TRBJ1-3
d_call: TRBD1
clone_size: -
v_call: TRBV27

cdr3_nt: TGCGCCAGCAGCACCGACAGGCCAGAGACCCAGTACTTC
cdr3_aa: CASSTDRPETQYF
j_call: TRBJ2-5
d_call: -
clone_size: few
v_call: TRBV5-1

cdr3_nt: TGTGCCAGTAGTCCGGGGGCGGAGGATTCACCCCTCCACTTT
cdr3_aa: CASSPGAEDSPLHF
j_call: TRBJ1-6
d_call: -
clone_size: -
v_call: TRBV19

cdr3_nt: TGTGCCAGCAGCGTAACCGGGAGGGCCCAAGAGACCCAGTACTTC
cdr3_aa: CASSVTGRAQETQYF
j_call: TRBJ2-5
d_call: TRBD2
clone_size: few
v_call: TRBV9

cdr3_nt: TGTGCCAGCAGCCAGACAGGGGGAAACATTCAGTACTTC
cdr3_aa: CASSQTGGNIQYF
j_call: TRBJ2-4
d_call: TRBD1
clone_size: few
v_call: TRBV14

cdr3_nt: TGTGCCAGCAGCGATGACAGGGGTAGCACAGATACGCAGTATTTT
cdr3_aa: CASSDDRGSTDTQYF
j_call: TRBJ2-3
d_call: TRBD1
clone_size: few
v_call: TRBV5-8

cdr3_nt: TGTGCCAGCAGTCTAGCGGGAGGTTACAATGAGCAGTTCTTC
cdr3_aa: CASSLAGGYNEQFF
j_call: TRBJ2-1
d_call: TRBD2
clone_size: -
v_call: TRBV7-3

cdr3_nt: TGTGCCTGGAGTGTCTCAAGGACTAGCGGAACACAGACCACAGATACGCAGTATTTT
cdr3_aa: CAWSVSRTSGTQTTDTQYF
j_call: TRBJ2-3
d_call: TRBD2
clone_size: -
v_call: TRBV30

cdr3_nt: TGTGCCAGCAGCCCCGGGACATTCGGAGAGACCCAGTACTTC
cdr3_aa: CASSPGTFGETQYF
j_call: TRBJ2-5
d_call: -
clone_size: few
v_call: TRBV7-9

cdr3_nt: TGCGCCAGCAGCCAACACATGTCAGAAGCTTTCTTT
cdr3_aa: CASSQHMSEAFF
j_call: TRBJ1-1
d_call: -
clone_size: few
v_call: TRBV4-1

cdr3_nt: TGCGCCAGCAGCCAAGACGGTCAGGGCTCACCCCTCCACTTT
cdr3_aa: CASSQDGQGSPLHF
j_call: TRBJ1-6
d_call: -
clone_size: once
v_call: TRBV4-1

cdr3_nt: TGCGCCAGCAGCCAAGACTGGCGGGGGGACAACAATGAGCAGTTCTTC
cdr3_aa: CASSQDWRGDNNEQFF
j_call: TRBJ2-1
d_call: TRBD2
clone_size: -
v_call: TRBV4-3

cdr3_nt: TGTGCCAGCAGCCGACAGGTTAGGGAAGAGACCCAGTACTTC
cdr3_aa: CASSRQVREETQYF
j_call: TRBJ2-5
d_call: -
clone_size: -
v_call: TRBV6-6

cdr3_nt: TGTGCCAGCAGCTTAGCGTGGCATTACGAGCAGTACTTC
cdr3_aa: CASSLAWHYEQYF
j_call: TRBJ2-7
d_call: -
clone_size: -
v_call: TRBV7-2

cdr3_nt: TGCAGCTCCGCGGACAGCTATGGCTACACCTTC
cdr3_aa: CSSADSYGYTF
j_call: TRBJ1-2
d_call: -
clone_size: -
v_call: TRBV29-1

cdr3_nt: TGTGCCAGTACGGGAGGGGCCCTGAGGACTGAAGCTTTCTTT
cdr3_aa: CASTGGALRTEAFF
j_call: TRBJ1-1
d_call: -
clone_size: -
v_call: TRBV27

cdr3_nt: TGTGCCTGGAGTGTAAGTGGTGGAAACACCATATATTTT
cdr3_aa: CAWSVSGGNTIYF
j_call: TRBJ1-3
d_call: -
clone_size: -
v_call: TRBV30

cdr3_nt: TGTGCCAGCAGCCCCAGGACAGGTCATTACAATGAGCAGTTCTTC
cdr3_aa: CASSPRTGHYNEQFF
j_call: TRBJ2-1
d_call: TRBD1
clone_size: -
v_call: TRBV9

cdr3_nt: TGTGCCAGCAGCCATGGGCAGGGGGCTGAAGCTTTCTTT
cdr3_aa: CASSHGQGAEAFF
j_call: TRBJ1-1
d_call: TRBD1
clone_size: few
v_call: TRBV14

cdr3_nt: TGTGCCAGCAGCTCACAGGGGGCCGGATCACCCCTCCACTTT
cdr3_aa: CASSSQGAGSPLHF
j_call: TRBJ1-6
d_call: TRBD1
clone_size: few
v_call: TRBV7-3

cdr3_nt: TGCAGCGTTGAGCGGGGGACTGGGGAGCAGTACTTC
cdr3_aa: CSVERGTGEQYF
j_call: TRBJ2-7
d_call: TRBD2
clone_size: few
v_call: TRBV29-1

cdr3_nt: TGTGCCAGCAGCCGGAGACAGGGCTCCTACAATGAGCAGTTCTTC
cdr3_aa: CASSRRQGSYNEQFF
j_call: TRBJ2-1
d_call: TRBD1
clone_size: few
v_call: TRBV14

cdr3_nt: TGTGCCAGCAGTTACTCATGGGGGAGTGGGGCCAACGTCCTGACTTTC
cdr3_aa: CASSYSWGSGANVLTF
j_call: TRBJ2-6
d_call: -
clone_size: few
v_call: TRBV6-5

cdr3_nt: TGTGCCAGCAGCTTCGGACTAGCGGGGGACCAAGAGACCCAGTACTTC
cdr3_aa: CASSFGLAGDQETQYF
j_call: TRBJ2-5
d_call: TRBD2
clone_size: -
v_call: TRBV7-9

cdr3_nt: TGTGCCAGCAGCCAAGAGGTTAGCGGCCGCTACGAGCAGTACTTC
cdr3_aa: CASSQEVSGRYEQYF
j_call: TRBJ2-7
d_call: -
clone_size: few
v_call: TRBV14

cdr3_nt: TGTGCCAGCAGCCAACCCACCGCAGACACCGGGGAGCTGTTTTTT
cdr3_aa: CASSQPTADTGELFF
j_call: TRBJ2-2
d_call: -
clone_size: -
v_call: TRBV13

cdr3_nt: TGTGCCAGCAGTCCGGGCCACGTGGAGGCTTTCTTT
cdr3_aa: CASSPGHVEAFF
j_call: TRBJ1-1
d_call: -
clone_size: -
v_call: TRBV14

cdr3_nt: TGTGCCAGCAGGAGAAAGGAGGGAGCTACTGAAGCTTTCTTT
cdr3_aa: CASRRKEGATEAFF
j_call: TRBJ1-1
d_call: -
clone_size: -
v_call: TRBV6-6

cdr3_nt: TGTGCCAGCAGTTGGGCGCTTAACAATGAGCAGTTCTTC
cdr3_aa: CASSWALNNEQFF
j_call: TRBJ2-1
d_call: -
clone_size: -
v_call: TRBV6-1

cdr3_nt: TGTGCCAGCAGCAGGACAGGGGGCCCGGGTGAAAAACTGTTTTTT
cdr3_aa: CASSRTGGPGEKLFF
j_call: TRBJ1-4
d_call: TRBD1
clone_size: -
v_call: TRBV27

cdr3_nt: TGTGCCAGCAGCTTCGGCAGGGAAGGTGAAGCTTTCTTT
cdr3_aa: CASSFGREGEAFF
j_call: TRBJ1-1
d_call: -
clone_size: -
v_call: TRBV7-9